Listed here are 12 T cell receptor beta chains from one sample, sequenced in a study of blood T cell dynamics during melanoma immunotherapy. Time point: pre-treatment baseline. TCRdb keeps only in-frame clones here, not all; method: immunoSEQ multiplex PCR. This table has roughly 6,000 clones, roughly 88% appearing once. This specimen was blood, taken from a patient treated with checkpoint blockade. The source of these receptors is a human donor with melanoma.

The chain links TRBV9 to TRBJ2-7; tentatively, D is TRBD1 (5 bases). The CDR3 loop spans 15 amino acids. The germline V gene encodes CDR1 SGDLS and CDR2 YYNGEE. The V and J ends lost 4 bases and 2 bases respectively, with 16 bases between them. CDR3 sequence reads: CASSQNDGRAYEQYF. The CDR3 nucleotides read TGTGCCAGCAGCCAGAACGATGGCAGGGCCTACGAGCAGTACTTC.

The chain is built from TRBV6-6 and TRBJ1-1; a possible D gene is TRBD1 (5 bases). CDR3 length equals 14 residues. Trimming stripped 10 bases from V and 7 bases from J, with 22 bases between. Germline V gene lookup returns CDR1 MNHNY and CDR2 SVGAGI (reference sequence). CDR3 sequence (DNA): TGTGCCACCAAACCCCCGTCTGGCAGGGATGAAGCTTTCTTT. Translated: CATKPPSGRDEAFF.

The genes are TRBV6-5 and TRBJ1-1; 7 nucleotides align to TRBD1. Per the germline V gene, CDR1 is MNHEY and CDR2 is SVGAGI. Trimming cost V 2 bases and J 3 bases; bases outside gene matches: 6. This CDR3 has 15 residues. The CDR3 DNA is TGTGCCAGCAGTTACAGGCCAGGGGGGGACACTGAAGCTTTCTTT. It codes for CASSYRPGGDTEAFF.

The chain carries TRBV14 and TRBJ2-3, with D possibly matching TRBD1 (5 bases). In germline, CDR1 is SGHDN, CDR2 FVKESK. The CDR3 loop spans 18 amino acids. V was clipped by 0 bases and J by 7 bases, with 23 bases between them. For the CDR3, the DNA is TGTGCCAGCAGCCAAGATCGTCTAACAGGCCAAAACAGGTATACGCAGTATTTT. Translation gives CASSQDRLTGQNRYTQYF.

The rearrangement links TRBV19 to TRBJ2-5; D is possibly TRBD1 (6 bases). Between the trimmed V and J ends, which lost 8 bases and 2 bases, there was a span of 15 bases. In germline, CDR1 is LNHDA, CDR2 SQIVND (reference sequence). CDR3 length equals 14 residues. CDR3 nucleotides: TGTGCCAGTCAGAAGACAGGTGGACAAGAGACCCAGTACTTC. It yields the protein CASQKTGGQETQYF.

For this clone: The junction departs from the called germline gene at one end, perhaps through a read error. The CDR3 spells CAQDTGELFF. The CDR3, as DNA: TGTGCCCAAGACACTGGGGAGCTGTTTTTT. The chain combines TRBV7-9 with TRBJ2-2; D unresolved. CDR3 length: 10 residues. The V gene's germline CDR1 is SEHNR and CDR2 FQNEAQ (reference sequence).

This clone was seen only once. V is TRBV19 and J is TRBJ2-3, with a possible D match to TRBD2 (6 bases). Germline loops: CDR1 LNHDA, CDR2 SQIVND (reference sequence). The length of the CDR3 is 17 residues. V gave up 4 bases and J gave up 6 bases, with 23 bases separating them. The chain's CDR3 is CASSKNPTSSRGDTQYF. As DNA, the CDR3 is TGTGCCAGTAGTAAAAATCCGACTAGTTCTAGAGGGGATACGCAGTATTTT.

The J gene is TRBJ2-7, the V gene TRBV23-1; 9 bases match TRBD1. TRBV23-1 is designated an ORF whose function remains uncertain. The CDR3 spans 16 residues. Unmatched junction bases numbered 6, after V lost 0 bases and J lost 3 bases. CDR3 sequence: CASSQSRRTGDYEQYF. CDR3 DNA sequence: TGCGCCAGCAGTCAATCTCGGAGGACAGGGGACTACGAGCAGTACTTC.

The CDR3 nucleotides are TGTGCCATCAGTGCCAGCGGGGGGGCCGGGGAGCTGTTTTTT. Encoded protein: CAISASGGAGELFF. The V call is TRBV10-3, the J call TRBJ2-2; 10 positions agree with TRBD2. V gave up 4 bases and J gave up 6 bases; unmatched junction bases: 2. Germline V CDR1 and CDR2: ENHRY, SYGVKD. The CDR3 has 14 amino acids.

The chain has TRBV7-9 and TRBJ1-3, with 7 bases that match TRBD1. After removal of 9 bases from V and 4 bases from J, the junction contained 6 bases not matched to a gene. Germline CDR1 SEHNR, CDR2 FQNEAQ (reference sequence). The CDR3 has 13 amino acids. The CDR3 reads CASQTGLGNTIYF. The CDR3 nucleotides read TGTGCCAGTCAGACAGGGCTCGGAAACACCATATATTTT.

This CDR3 reads CASSPETEGGYTF. CDR3 nucleotide sequence: TGTGCCAGCAGTCCCGAGACTGAGGGCGGCTACACCTTC. The chain employs TRBV6-4 and TRBJ1-2, with no clear D. The CDR3 runs 13 residues. V lost 5 bases and J lost 8, with 15 bases in between. CDR1 is MRHNA and CDR2 is SNTAGT in the germline V gene.

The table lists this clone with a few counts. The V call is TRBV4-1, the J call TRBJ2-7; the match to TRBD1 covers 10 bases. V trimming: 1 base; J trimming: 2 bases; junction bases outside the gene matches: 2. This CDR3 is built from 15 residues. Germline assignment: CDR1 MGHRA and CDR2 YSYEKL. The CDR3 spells CASSQGTGGTYEQYF. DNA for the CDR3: TGCGCCAGCAGCCAAGGGACAGGGGGAACCTACGAGCAGTACTTC.